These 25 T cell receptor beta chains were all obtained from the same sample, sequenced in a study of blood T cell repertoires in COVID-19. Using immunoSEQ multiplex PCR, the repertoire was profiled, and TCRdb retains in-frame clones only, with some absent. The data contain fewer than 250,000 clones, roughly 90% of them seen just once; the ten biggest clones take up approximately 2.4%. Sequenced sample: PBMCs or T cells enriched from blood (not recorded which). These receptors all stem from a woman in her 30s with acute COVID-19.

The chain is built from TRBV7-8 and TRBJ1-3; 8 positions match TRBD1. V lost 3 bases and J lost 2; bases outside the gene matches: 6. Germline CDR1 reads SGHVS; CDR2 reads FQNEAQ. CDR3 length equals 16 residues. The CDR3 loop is CASSLDRVGAGNTIYF. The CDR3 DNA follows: TGTGCCAGCAGCTTGGACAGGGTAGGGGCTGGAAACACCATATATTTT.

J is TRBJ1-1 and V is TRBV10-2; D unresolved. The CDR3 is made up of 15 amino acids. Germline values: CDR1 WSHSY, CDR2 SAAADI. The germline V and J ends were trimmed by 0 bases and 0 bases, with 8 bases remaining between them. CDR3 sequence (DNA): TGCGCCAGCAGTGAGTCGTCAGACTTGAACACTGAAGCTTTCTTT. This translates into CASSESSDLNTEAFF.

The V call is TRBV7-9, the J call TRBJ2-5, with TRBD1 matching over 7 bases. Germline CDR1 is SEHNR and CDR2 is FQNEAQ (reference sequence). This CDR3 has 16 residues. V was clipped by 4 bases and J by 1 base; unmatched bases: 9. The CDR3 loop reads CASSSPGGQPQETQYF. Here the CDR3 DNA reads TGTGCCAGCAGCTCTCCTGGGGGACAGCCCCAAGAGACCCAGTACTTC.

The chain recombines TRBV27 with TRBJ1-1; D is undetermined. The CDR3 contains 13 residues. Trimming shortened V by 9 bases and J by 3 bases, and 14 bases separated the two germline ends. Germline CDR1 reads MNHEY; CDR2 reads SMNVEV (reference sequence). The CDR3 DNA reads TGTGCCAGTCTCGGGAGTTGGGACACTGAAGCTTTCTTT. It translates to CASLGSWDTEAFF.

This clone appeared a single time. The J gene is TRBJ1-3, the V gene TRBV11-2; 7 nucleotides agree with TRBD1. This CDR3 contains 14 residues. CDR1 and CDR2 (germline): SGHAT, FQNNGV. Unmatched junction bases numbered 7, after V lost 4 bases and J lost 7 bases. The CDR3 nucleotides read TGTGCCAGCAGCTACGCCGGGACAGACAACACCATATATTTT. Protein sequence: CASSYAGTDNTIYF.

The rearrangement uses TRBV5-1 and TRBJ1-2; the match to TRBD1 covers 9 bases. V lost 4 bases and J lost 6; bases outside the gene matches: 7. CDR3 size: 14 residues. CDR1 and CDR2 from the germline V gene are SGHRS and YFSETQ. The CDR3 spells CASSGTGTGNGYTF. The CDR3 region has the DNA TGCGCCAGCAGCGGGACCGGGACAGGGAATGGCTACACCTTC. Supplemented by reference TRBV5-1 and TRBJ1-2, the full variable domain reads KAGVTQTPRYLIKTRGQQVTLSCSPISGHRSVSWYQQTPGQGLQFLFEYFSETQRNKGNFPGRFSGRQFSNSRSEMNVSTLELGDSALYLCASSGTGTGNGYTFGSGTRLTVV.

CDR3 DNA: TGTGCCAGCAGCTTAGTCAGGGGGTCCTATGGCTACACCTTC. It is translated as CASSLVRGSYGYTF. This rearrangement joins TRBV7-2 to TRBJ1-2; the match to TRBD1 covers 7 bases. The CDR3 has 14 residues. With V trimmed by 1 base and J by 4 bases, 3 bases remained unmatched. Per the germline V gene, CDR1 is SGHTA and CDR2 is FQGNSA.

CDR3 residues: CASGAQQDTQYF. DNA of the CDR3: TGCGCCAGCGGGGCCCAACAGGATACGCAGTATTTT. The chain has TRBV4-1 and TRBJ2-3; tentative D call: TRBD1 (5 bases). V lost 8 bases and J lost 6, with 12 bases in between. CDR3 length equals 12 residues. The germline V gene encodes CDR1 MGHRA and CDR2 YSYEKL.

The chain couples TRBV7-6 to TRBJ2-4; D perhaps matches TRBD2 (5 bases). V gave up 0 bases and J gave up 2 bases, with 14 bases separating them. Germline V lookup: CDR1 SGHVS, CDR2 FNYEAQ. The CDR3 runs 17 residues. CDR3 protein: CASSLAIGIGPKNIQYF. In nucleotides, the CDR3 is TGTGCCAGCAGCTTAGCGATCGGGATTGGTCCCAAAAACATTCAGTACTTC.

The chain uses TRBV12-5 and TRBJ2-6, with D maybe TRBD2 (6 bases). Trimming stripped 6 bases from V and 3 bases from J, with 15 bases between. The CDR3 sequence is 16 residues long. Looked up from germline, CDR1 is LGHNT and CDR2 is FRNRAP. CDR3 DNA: TGTGCTAGTGGCTTCTCACCGGGAGATGGGGCCAACGTCCTGACTTTC. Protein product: CASGFSPGDGANVLTF.

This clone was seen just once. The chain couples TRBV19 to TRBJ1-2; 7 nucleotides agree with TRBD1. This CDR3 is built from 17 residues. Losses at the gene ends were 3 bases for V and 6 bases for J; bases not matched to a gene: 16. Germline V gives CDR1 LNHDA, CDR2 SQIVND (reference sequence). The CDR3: CASSIGLAGVTGNGYTF. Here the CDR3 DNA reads TGTGCCAGTAGTATTGGCCTTGCAGGGGTGACAGGGAATGGCTACACCTTC.

The chain's CDR3 is CASSLTAGYITNYGYTF. The DNA for the CDR3 is TGTGCCAGCAGCTTAACCGCCGGGTACATAACTAACTATGGCTACACCTTC. The chain recombines TRBV7-9 with TRBJ1-2; D gene unclear. The germline gives CDR1 SEHNR, CDR2 FQNEAQ (reference sequence). V gave up 2 bases and J gave up 0 bases, with 16 bases separating them. The CDR3 loop spans 17 amino acids. The full variable domain, completed using reference TRBV7-9 and TRBJ1-2, is DTGVSQNPRHKITKRGQNVTFRCDPISEHNRLYWYRQTLGQGPEFLTYFQNEAQLEKSRLLSDRFSAERPKGSFSTLEIQRTEQGDSAMYLCASSLTAGYITNYGYTFGSGTRLTVV.

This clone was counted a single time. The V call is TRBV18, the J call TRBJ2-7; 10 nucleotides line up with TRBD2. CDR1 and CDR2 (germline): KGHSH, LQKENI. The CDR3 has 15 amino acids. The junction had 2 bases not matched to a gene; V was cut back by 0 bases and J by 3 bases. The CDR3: CASSPPSGGNYEQYF. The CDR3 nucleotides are TGTGCCAGCTCACCACCTAGCGGGGGGAACTACGAGCAGTACTTC.

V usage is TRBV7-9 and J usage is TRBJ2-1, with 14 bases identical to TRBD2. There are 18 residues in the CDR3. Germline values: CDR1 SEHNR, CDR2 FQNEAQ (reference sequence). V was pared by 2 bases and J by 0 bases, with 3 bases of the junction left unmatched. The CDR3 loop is CASSLLGLAGDSYNEQFF. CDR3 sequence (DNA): TGTGCCAGCAGCTTACTGGGACTAGCGGGGGACTCCTACAATGAGCAGTTCTTC.

The CDR3 DNA reads TGTGCCAGCAGCTTCTCCGGGACAGCGACCTACGAGCAGTACTTC. Encoded protein: CASSFSGTATYEQYF. The chain carries TRBV7-2 and TRBJ2-7, with 7 nucleotides matching TRBD1. After removal of 3 bases from V and 2 bases from J, the junction contained 7 bases not matched to a gene. The CDR3 is made up of 15 amino acids. Looked up from germline, CDR1 is SGHTA and CDR2 is FQGNSA. The full variable domain, in which reference TRBV7-2 and TRBJ2-7 provide the parts outside the CDR3, is GAGVSQSPSNKVTEKGKDVELRCDPISGHTALYWYRQSLGQGLEFLIYFQGNSAPDKSGLPSDRFSAERTGGSVSTLTIQRTQQEDSAVYLCASSFSGTATYEQYFGPGTRLTVT.

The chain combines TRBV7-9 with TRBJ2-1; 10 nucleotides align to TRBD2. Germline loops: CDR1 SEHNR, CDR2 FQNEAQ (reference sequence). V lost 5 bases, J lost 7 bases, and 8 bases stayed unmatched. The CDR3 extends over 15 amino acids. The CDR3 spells CASSPSGGAGNEQFF. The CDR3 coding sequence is TGTGCCAGCAGCCCCAGCGGGGGGGCGGGGAATGAGCAGTTCTTC.

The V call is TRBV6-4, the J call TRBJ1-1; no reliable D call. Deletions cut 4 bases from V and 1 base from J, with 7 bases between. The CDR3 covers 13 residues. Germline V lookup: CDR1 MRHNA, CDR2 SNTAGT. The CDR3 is CASSALWNTEAFF. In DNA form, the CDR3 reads TGTGCCAGCAGTGCCCTTTGGAACACTGAAGCTTTCTTT.

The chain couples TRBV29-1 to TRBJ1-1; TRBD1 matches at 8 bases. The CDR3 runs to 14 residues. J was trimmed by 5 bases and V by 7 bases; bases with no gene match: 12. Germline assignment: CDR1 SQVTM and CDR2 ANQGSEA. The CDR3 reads CSAQGAGWKTEAFF. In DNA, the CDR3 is TGCAGCGCCCAGGGGGCAGGGTGGAAGACTGAAGCTTTCTTT.

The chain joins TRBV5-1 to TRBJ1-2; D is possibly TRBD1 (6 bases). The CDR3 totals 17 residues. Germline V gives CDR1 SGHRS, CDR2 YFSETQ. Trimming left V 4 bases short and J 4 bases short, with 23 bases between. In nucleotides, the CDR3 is TGCGCCAGCAGCCCAAGACCGGGACACCCTCAGGGCTATGGCTACACCTTC. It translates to CASSPRPGHPQGYGYTF.

CDR3 nucleotides: TGCGCCAGCAGCCCCGGACTAGCGGCGAGCACAGATACGCAGTATTTT. Translating it yields CASSPGLAASTDTQYF. The chain employs TRBV5-1 and TRBJ2-3, with TRBD2 matching over 10 bases. The CDR3 runs to 16 residues. Trimming at V came to 4 bases and at J to 0 bases, leaving 5 bases not matched to a gene. Germline V CDR1 and CDR2: SGHRS, YFSETQ.

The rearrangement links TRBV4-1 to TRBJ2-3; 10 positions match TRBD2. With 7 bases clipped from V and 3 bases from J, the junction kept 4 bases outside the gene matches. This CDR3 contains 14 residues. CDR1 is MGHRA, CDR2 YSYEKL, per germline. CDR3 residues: CASTLAGVTDTQYF. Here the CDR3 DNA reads TGCGCCAGCACTCTAGCGGGGGTAACAGATACGCAGTATTTT.

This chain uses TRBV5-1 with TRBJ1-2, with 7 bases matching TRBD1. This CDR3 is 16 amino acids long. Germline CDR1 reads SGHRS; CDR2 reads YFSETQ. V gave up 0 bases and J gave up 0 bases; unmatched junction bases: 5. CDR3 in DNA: TGCGCCAGCAGCTTGGGCGACAGGGAAACTAACTATGGCTACACCTTC. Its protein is CASSLGDRETNYGYTF.

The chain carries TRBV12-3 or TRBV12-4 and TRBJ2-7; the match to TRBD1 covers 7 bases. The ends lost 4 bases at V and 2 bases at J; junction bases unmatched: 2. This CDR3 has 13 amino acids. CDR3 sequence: CASSSGQPYEQYF. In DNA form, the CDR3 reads TGTGCCAGCAGTTCGGGACAGCCCTACGAGCAGTACTTC.

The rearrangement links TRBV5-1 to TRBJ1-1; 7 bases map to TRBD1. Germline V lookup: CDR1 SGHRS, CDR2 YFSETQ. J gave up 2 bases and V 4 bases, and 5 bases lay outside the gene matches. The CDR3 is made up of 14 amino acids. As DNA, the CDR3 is TGCGCCAGCAGCGGAACAGGGGCAAACACTGAAGCTTTCTTT. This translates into CASSGTGANTEAFF.

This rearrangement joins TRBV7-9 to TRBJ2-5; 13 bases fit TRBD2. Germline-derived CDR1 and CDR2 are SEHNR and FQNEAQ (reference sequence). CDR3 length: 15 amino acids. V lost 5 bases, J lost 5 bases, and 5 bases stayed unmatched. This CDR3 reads CASSPGTSGAETQYF. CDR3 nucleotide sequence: TGTGCCAGCAGCCCGGGGACTAGCGGGGCGGAGACCCAGTACTTC.